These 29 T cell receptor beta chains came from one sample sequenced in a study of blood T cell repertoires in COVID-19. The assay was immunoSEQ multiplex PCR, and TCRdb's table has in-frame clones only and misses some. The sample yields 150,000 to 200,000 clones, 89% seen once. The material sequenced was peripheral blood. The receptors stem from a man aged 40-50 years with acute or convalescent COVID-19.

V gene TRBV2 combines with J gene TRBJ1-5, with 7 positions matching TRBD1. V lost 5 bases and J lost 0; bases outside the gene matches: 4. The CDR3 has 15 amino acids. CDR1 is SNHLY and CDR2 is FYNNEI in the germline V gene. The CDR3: CASSWDSNSNQPQHF. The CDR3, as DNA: TGTGCCAGCAGTTGGGACAGCAATAGCAATCAGCCCCAGCATTTT.

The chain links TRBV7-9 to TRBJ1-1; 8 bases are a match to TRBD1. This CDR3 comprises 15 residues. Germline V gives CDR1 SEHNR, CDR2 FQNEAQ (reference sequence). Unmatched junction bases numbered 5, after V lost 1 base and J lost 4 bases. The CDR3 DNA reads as TGTGCCAGCAGCTTAGGCGGACAGGGCGCCACTGAAGCTTTCTTT. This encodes CASSLGGQGATEAFF.

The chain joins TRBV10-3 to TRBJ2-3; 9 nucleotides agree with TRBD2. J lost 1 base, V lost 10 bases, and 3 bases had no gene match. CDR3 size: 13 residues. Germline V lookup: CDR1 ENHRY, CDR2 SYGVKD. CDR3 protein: CATKRGGTDTQYF. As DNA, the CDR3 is TGTGCCACCAAGCGGGGGGGCACAGATACGCAGTATTTT.

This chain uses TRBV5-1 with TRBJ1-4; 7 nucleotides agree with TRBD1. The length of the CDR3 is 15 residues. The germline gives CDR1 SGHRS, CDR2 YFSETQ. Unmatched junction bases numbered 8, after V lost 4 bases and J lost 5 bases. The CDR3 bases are TGCGCCAGCAGCCCATACAGGGGAACCAATGAAAAACTGTTTTTT. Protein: CASSPYRGTNEKLFF.

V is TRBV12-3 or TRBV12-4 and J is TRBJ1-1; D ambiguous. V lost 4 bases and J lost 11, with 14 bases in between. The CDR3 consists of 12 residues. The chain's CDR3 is CASSSRTPRAFF. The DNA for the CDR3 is TGTGCCAGCAGTTCACGGACTCCTAGGGCTTTCTTT.

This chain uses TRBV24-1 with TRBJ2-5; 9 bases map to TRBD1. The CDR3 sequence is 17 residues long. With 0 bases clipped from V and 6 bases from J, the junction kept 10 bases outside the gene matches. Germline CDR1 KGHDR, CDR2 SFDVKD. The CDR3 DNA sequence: TGTGCCACCAGTGATTTGGGGACAGGGAATAATGAAAAGACCCAGTACTTC. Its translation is CATSDLGTGNNEKTQYF.

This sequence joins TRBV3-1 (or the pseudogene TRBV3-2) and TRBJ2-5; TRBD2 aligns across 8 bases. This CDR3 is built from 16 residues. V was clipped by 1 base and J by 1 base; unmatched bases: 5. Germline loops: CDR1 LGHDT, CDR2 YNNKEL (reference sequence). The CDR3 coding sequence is TGTGCCAGCAGCCAAGGAGCGGGGGTCGTCCAAGAGACCCAGTACTTC. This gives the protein CASSQGAGVVQETQYF.

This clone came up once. The CDR3 nucleotides are TGTGCCTGGAGTGTAAAGGGGAAGAACACCGGGGAGCTGTTTTTT. Protein sequence: CAWSVKGKNTGELFF. The chain uses TRBV30 and TRBJ2-2, with D possibly being TRBD1 (5 bases). This CDR3 is 15 amino acids long. The germline V gene encodes CDR1 GTSNPN and CDR2 SVGIG (reference sequence). Deletions cut 0 bases from V and 1 base from J, with 9 bases between.

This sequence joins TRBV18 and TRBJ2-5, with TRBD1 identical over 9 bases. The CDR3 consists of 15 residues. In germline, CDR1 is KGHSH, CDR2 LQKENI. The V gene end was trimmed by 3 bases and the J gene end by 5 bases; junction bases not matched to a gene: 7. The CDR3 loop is CASSPRQGERETQYF. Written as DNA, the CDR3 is TGTGCCAGCTCACCTCGACAGGGGGAGAGGGAGACCCAGTACTTC.

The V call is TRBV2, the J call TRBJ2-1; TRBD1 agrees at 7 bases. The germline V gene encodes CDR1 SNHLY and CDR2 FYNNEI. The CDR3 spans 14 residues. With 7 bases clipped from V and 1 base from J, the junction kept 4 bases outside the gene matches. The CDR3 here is CASNKGQSYNEQFF. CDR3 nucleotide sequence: TGTGCCAGCAATAAGGGACAGTCCTACAATGAGCAGTTCTTC.

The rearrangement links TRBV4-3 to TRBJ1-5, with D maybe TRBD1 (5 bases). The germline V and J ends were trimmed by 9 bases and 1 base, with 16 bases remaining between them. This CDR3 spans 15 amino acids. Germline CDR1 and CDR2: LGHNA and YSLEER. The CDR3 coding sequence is TGCGCCAGGGATAAGGATGGGGGGAGCAATCAGCCCCAGCATTTT. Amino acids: CARDKDGGSNQPQHF.

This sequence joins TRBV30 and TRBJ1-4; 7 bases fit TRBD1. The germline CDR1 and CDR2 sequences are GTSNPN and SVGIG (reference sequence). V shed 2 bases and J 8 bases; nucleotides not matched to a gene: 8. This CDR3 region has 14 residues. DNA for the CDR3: TGTGCCTGGAGTCCGGGTCAGGGGGACGAAAAACTGTTTTTT. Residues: CAWSPGQGDEKLFF.

CDR3 region: CASQGRYSYEQYF. In DNA form, the CDR3 reads TGTGCCAGCCAGGGGCGATACTCCTACGAGCAGTACTTC. The chain recombines TRBV19 with TRBJ2-7; maybe TRBD1 (6 bases). The CDR3 sequence is 13 residues long. Per the germline V gene, CDR1 is LNHDA and CDR2 is SQIVND (reference sequence). The V end was cut by 9 bases, the J end by 0 bases, with 12 bases between.

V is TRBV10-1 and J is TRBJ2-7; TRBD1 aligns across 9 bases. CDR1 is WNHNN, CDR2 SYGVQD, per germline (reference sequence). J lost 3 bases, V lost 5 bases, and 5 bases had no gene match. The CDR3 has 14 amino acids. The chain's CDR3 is CASSSRDRVYEQYF. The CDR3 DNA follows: TGCGCCAGCAGTTCTCGGGACAGGGTCTACGAGCAGTACTTC.

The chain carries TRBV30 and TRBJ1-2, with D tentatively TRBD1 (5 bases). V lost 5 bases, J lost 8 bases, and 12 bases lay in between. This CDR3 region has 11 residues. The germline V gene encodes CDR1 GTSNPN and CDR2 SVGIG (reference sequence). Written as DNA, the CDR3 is TGTGCCTGGTACAGGTCCCGGGGCTACACCTTC. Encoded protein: CAWYRSRGYTF. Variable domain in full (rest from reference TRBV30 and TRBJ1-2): SQTIHQWPATLVQPVGSPLSLECTVEGTSNPNLYWYRQAAGRGLQLLFYSVGIGQISSEVPQNLSASRPQDRQFILSSKKLLLSDSGFYLCAWYRSRGYTFGSGTRLTVV.

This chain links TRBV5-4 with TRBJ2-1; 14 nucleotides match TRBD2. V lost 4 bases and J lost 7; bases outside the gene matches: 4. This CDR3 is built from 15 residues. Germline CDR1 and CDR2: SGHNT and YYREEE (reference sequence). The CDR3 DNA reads TGTGCCAGCAGCCGCCGACTAGCGGGGGGGAATGAGCAGTTCTTC. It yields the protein CASSRRLAGGNEQFF.

CDR3 in amino acids: CASSLFVGTGVSPLHF. The DNA for the CDR3 is TGTGCCAGCAGTTTATTCGTCGGGACAGGGGTATCACCCCTCCACTTT. The chain employs TRBV27 and TRBJ1-6; TRBD1 matches 10 bases. Trimming removed 1 base from V and 10 bases from J; junction bases left unmatched: 7. In germline, CDR1 is MNHEY, CDR2 SMNVEV (reference sequence). The CDR3 has 16 residues.

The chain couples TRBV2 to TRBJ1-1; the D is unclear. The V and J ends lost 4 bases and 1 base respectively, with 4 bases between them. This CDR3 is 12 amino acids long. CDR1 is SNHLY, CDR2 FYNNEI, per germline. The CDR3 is CASSVENTEAFF. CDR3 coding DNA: TGTGCCAGCAGTGTAGAGAACACTGAAGCTTTCTTT. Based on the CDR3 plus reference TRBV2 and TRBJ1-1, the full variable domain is EPEVTQTPSHQVTQMGQEVILRCVPISNHLYFYWYRQILGQKVEFLVSFYNNEISEKSEIFDDQFSVERPDGSNFTLKIRSTKLEDSAMYFCASSVENTEAFFGQGTRLTVV.

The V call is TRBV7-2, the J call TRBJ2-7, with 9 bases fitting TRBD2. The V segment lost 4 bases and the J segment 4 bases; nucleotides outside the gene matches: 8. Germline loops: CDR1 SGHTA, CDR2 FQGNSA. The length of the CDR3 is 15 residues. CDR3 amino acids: CASSSLAGGEYEQYF. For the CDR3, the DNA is TGTGCCAGCAGCTCCCTGGCGGGGGGGGAGTACGAGCAGTACTTC.

The CDR3 here is CASSQDPSGSHTSTDTQYF. Written as DNA, the CDR3 is TGTGCCAGCAGCCAAGATCCTAGCGGGTCTCATACTAGCACAGATACGCAGTATTTT. V and J are TRBV4-2 and TRBJ2-3; 8 bases fit TRBD2. Looked up from germline, CDR1 is LGHNA and CDR2 is YNFKEQ. The CDR3 sequence is 19 residues long. Unmatched junction bases numbered 11, after V lost 0 bases and J lost 0 bases.

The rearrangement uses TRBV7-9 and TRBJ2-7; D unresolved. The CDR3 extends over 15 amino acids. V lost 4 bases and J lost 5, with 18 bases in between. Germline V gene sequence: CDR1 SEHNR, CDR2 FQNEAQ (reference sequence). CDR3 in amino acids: CASSSTPRQRNEQYF. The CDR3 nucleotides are TGTGCCAGCAGCTCGACCCCGAGGCAGAGGAACGAGCAGTACTTC.

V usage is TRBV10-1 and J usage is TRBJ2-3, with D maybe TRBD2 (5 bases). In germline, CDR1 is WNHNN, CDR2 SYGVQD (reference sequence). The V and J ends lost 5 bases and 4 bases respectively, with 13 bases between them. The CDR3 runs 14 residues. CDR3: CASSREQRADTQYF. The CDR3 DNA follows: TGCGCCAGCAGTAGGGAGCAGAGGGCAGATACGCAGTATTTT.

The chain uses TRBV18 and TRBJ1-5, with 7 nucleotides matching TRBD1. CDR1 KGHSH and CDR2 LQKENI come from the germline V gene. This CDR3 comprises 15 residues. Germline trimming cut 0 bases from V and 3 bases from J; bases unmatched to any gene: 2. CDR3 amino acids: CASSPPGQNNQPQHF. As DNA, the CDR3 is TGTGCCAGCTCACCACCGGGACAGAACAATCAGCCCCAGCATTTT.

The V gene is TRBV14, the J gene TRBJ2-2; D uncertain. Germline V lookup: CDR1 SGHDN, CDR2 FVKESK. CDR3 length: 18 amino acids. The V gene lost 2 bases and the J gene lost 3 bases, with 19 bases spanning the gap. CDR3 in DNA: TGTGCCAGCAGCCAAATAGTGGGCCTATCCCGAGACACCGGGGAGCTGTTTTTT. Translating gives CASSQIVGLSRDTGELFF.

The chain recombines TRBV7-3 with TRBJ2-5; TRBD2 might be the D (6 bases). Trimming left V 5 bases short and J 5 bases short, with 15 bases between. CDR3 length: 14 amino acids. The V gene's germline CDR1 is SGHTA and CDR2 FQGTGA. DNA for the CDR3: TGTGCCAGCAGCCTTAGCGGCGGCGAGGAGACCCAGTACTTC. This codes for CASSLSGGEETQYF. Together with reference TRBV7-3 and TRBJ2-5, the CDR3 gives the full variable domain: GAGVSQTPSNKVTEKGKYVELRCDPISGHTALYWYRQSLGQGPEFLIYFQGTGAADDSGLPNDRFFAVRPEGSVSTLKIQRTERGDSAVYLCASSLSGGEETQYFGPGTRLLVL.

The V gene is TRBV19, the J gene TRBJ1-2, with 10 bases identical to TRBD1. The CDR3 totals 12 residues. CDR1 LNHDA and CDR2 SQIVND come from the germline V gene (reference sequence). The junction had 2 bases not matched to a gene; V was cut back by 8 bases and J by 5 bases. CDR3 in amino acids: CASGQGVYGYTF. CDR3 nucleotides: TGTGCCAGTGGACAGGGGGTATATGGCTACACCTTC.

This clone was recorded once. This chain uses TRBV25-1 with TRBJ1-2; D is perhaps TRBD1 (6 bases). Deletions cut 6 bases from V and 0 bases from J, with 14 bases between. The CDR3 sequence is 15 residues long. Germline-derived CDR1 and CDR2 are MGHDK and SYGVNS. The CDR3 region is CASSTGPPTNYGYTF. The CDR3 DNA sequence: TGTGCCAGCAGCACAGGGCCCCCAACTAACTATGGCTACACCTTC.

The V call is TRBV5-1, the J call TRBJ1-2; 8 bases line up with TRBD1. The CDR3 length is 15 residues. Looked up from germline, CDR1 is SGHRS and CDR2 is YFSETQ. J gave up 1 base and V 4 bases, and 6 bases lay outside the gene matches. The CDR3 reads CASSLLTGGNYGYTF. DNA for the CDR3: TGCGCCAGCAGCCTACTAACAGGGGGTAACTATGGCTACACCTTC.

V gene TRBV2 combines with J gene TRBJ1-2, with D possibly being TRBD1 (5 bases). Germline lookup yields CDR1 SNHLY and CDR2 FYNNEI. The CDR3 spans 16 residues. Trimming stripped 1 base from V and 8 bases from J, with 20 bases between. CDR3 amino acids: CASSEVAGATFGGYTF. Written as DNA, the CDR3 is TGTGCCAGCAGTGAAGTGGCTGGGGCCACCTTCGGGGGCTACACCTTC.